These 3 T cell receptor beta chains were sequenced from one sample in a study of prognosis after radiotherapy for stage I lung cancer. Genomic DNA served as the source from which two-round multiplex PCR generated TCR beta CDR3 amplicons. Primers specific to each TRBV and TRBJ gene were used in first-round PCR. In TCRdb, the multiplex PCR reads were re-called with MiXCR into one record per CDR3 protein. The sample shows approximately 22,000 distinct CDR3 sequences, roughly 45% of them seen only once. The sample was PBMCs, taken before or after stereotactic body radiation therapy (not recorded which). The receptors shown here come from a donor aged 50 or older with non-small cell lung cancer.

The rearrangement uses TRBV5-5 and TRBJ1-2; no reliable D call. The CDR3 loop spans 12 amino acids. Germline V gives CDR1 SGHKS, CDR2 YYEKEE (reference sequence). With 4 bases removed from V and 5 bases from J, the gap between germline ends came to 9 bases. CDR3 loop: CASSGEAYGYTF. The CDR3 coding sequence is TGTGCCAGCAGCGGGGAGGCGTATGGCTACACCTTC.

Note on this clonotype: At one end the junction does not follow the germline gene, possibly because of a read error. The chain uses TRBV6-4 and TRBJ2-2, with 9 bases matching TRBD1. Per the germline V gene, CDR1 is MRHNA and CDR2 is SNTAGT. This CDR3 has 16 residues. As DNA, the CDR3 is TGTGCCAGCAGTGACTCCGGACAGGGGAACATCGGGGAGCTGTTTTTT. Protein: CASSDSGQGNIGELFF.

Only a few counts were recorded for this clonotype. The chain recombines TRBV3-1 with TRBJ2-4, with D possibly matching TRBD2 (5 bases). The CDR3 is 15 amino acids. V shed 4 bases and J shed 3 bases, with 13 bases lying between them. Germline values: CDR1 LGHDT, CDR2 YNNKEL (reference sequence). The CDR3 sequence: CASSRPGRGKNIQYF. CDR3 nucleotide sequence: TGTGCCAGCAGCCGTCCGGGGAGAGGCAAAAACATTCAGTACTTC.